The 22 T cell receptor beta chains below were found in one sample sequenced in a study of a mutant IDH1 vaccine in newly diagnosed glioma. Time point in this sample: week 23, last vaccination. In every dose of vaccine, 300 ug of mutant IDH1 20-mer peptide was given alongside topical imiquimod. No cognate antigen is known for these TCRs. The table came from immunoSEQ multiplex PCR; TCRdb's copy has only in-frame clones and leaves some out. Here the sample spans over 35,000 clones, roughly 79% being singletons. The material sequenced was PBMCs, taken from a glioma patient whose treatment included an IDH1 peptide vaccine. All receptors derive from a man aged 35 to 55 with glioma.

V gene TRBV7-8 combines with J gene TRBJ2-1, with D perhaps being TRBD1 or TRBD2 (5 bases each). Trimming stripped 5 bases from V and 7 bases from J, with 21 bases between. Per germline, CDR1 SGHVS and CDR2 FQNEAQ. The CDR3 is 16 amino acids. CDR3 amino acids: CASSQRRGTPANEQFF. As DNA, the CDR3 is TGTGCCAGCAGCCAACGGCGTGGGACCCCGGCGAATGAGCAGTTCTTC.

Written as DNA, the CDR3 is TGTGCCTGGCGACTAGCGGGAGTGAATGAGCAGTTCTTC. It is translated as CAWRLAGVNEQFF. The chain employs TRBV30 and TRBJ2-1; 12 positions match TRBD2. This CDR3 spans 13 amino acids. V lost 5 bases and J lost 7; bases outside the gene matches: 3. Germline CDR1 GTSNPN, CDR2 SVGIG (reference sequence). Filled out from reference TRBV30 and TRBJ2-1, the complete variable domain reads SQTIHQWPATLVQPVGSPLSLECTVEGTSNPNLYWYRQAAGRGLQLLFYSVGIGQISSEVPQNLSASRPQDRQFILSSKKLLLSDSGFYLCAWRLAGVNEQFFGPGTRLTVL.

This clone turned up a few times. V and J are TRBV7-2 and TRBJ2-7; 8 bases line up with TRBD1. CDR1 and CDR2 from the germline V gene are SGHTA and FQGNSA. With 4 bases clipped from V and 6 bases from J, the junction kept 8 bases outside the gene matches. This CDR3 is built from 14 residues. The DNA of the CDR3 is TGTGCCAGCAGCTACGGGACAGGTTCCCTCGAGCAGTACTTC. Translation: CASSYGTGSLEQYF.

The chain links TRBV10-3 to TRBJ2-5, with a tentative D call TRBD2 (5 bases). This CDR3 has 13 residues. Looked up from germline, CDR1 is ENHRY and CDR2 is SYGVKD. The ends were cut back, 8 bases at V and 5 bases at J, with 15 bases in the middle. In DNA form, the CDR3 reads TGTGCCATCGGCCGGGGATCAGGCGAGACCCAGTACTTC. Translated, it gives CAIGRGSGETQYF.

The CDR3 DNA is TGTGCCAGCAGGATCTCCGGTAGGGAAAAACTGTTTTTT. Translating gives CASRISGREKLFF. The J gene is TRBJ1-4, the V gene TRBV5-6, with D unclear. Germline CDR1 and CDR2: SGHDT and YYEEEE. The V end lost 5 bases, the J end lost 8 bases, and 13 bases lay between the germline ends. The CDR3 sequence is 13 residues long.

The chain recombines TRBV5-4 with TRBJ2-1; 7 bases fit TRBD2. V lost 3 bases, J lost 8 bases, and 8 bases stayed unmatched. CDR1 and CDR2 (germline): SGHNT, YYREEE (reference sequence). The CDR3 runs to 14 residues. The CDR3 DNA reads as TGTGCCAGCAGCTCCGACCCTAGCGGCCATGAGCAGTTCTTC. It translates to CASSSDPSGHEQFF.

The chain carries TRBV10-3 and TRBJ2-2; D remains unclear. CDR1 and CDR2 from the germline V gene are ENHRY and SYGVKD. The V end lost 0 bases, the J end lost 0 bases, and 8 bases lay between the germline ends. This CDR3 is 16 amino acids long. CDR3 nucleotide sequence: TGTGCCATCAGTGAGTCGGGTTCCGCGAACACCGGGGAGCTGTTTTTT. Translation: CAISESGSANTGELFF.

This chain uses TRBV5-4 with TRBJ2-7; D remains unclear. V lost 0 bases and J lost 0, with 7 bases in between. Germline assignment: CDR1 SGHNT and CDR2 YYREEE (reference sequence). The CDR3 contains 14 residues. For the CDR3, the DNA is TGTGCCAGCAGCTTGGACAGAGCCTCCTACGAGCAGTACTTC. Its translation: CASSLDRASYEQYF.

The chain recombines TRBV6-4 with TRBJ1-5; the D is unclear. The CDR3 runs to 15 residues. Germline V lookup: CDR1 MRHNA, CDR2 SNTAGT. The ends were cut back, 1 base at V and 3 bases at J, with 10 bases in the middle. CDR3 nucleotide sequence: TGTGCCAGCAGTGACTTCGACCTAGACAATCAGCCCCAGCATTTT. Translation gives CASSDFDLDNQPQHF.

DNA of the CDR3: TGCGCCAGCAGCCAAGAGGGGGGAGGGGATGAAAAACTGTTTTTT. Amino acids: CASSQEGGGDEKLFF. The V call is TRBV4-3, the J call TRBJ1-4, with a tentative D call TRBD1 (5 bases). This CDR3 is 15 amino acids long. V was clipped by 0 bases and J by 6 bases, with 11 bases between them. The germline V gene encodes CDR1 LGHNA and CDR2 YSLEER.

The chain carries TRBV7-9 and TRBJ2-1, with a weak D call TRBD2 (8 bases). The CDR3 extends over 15 amino acids. CDR1 and CDR2 (germline): SEHNR, FQNEAQ (reference sequence). V lost 5 bases to trimming and J lost 4 bases, with 15 bases between them. The CDR3: CASSPLAGQYNEQFF. CDR3 sequence (DNA): TGTGCCAGCAGCCCTTTAGCGGGACAGTACAATGAGCAGTTCTTC.

The V gene is TRBV5-1, the J gene TRBJ1-5, with D unclear. This CDR3 region has 15 residues. Trimming shortened V by 1 base and J by 0 bases, and 8 bases separated the two germline ends. From germline, CDR1 is SGHRS and CDR2 YFSETQ. This CDR3 reads CASSLMGNSNQPQHF. The CDR3 nucleotides are TGCGCCAGCAGCTTGATGGGAAATAGCAATCAGCCCCAGCATTTT.

The CDR3 loop is CAWEGTDTQYF. DNA of the CDR3: TGTGCCTGGGAGGGGACAGATACGCAGTATTTT. This chain links TRBV30 with TRBJ2-3; perhaps D is TRBD1 or TRBD2 (5 bases each). The CDR3 spans 11 residues. Germline loops: CDR1 GTSNPN, CDR2 SVGIG (reference sequence). Trimming left V 5 bases short and J 3 bases short, with 6 bases between.

Only one count was recorded for this clone. The chain links TRBV4-3 to TRBJ2-1; D ambiguous. The CDR3 has 12 residues. CDR1 LGHNA and CDR2 YSLEER come from the germline V gene. The V end lost 4 bases, the J end lost 7 bases, and 8 bases lay between the germline ends. In DNA, the CDR3 is TGCGCCAGCAGCCCCCCTGGGAATGAGCAGTTCTTC. It codes for CASSPPGNEQFF.

The J gene is TRBJ2-1, the V gene TRBV2; TRBD2 matches 13 bases. V lost 6 bases to trimming and J lost 6 bases; unmatched junction nucleotides: 5. The CDR3 totals 15 residues. In germline, CDR1 is SNHLY, CDR2 FYNNEI. CDR3 sequence reads: CASSGLAGESNEQFF. CDR3 sequence (DNA): TGTGCCAGCAGCGGACTAGCGGGAGAGAGCAATGAGCAGTTCTTC.

This sequence joins TRBV18 and TRBJ2-7, with 7 nucleotides matching TRBD2. In germline, CDR1 is KGHSH, CDR2 LQKENI. The CDR3 covers 14 residues. Trimming cost V 3 bases and J 7 bases; bases outside gene matches: 9. CDR3 region: CASSPTGGRGEQYF. The CDR3, as DNA: TGTGCCAGCTCACCGACGGGGGGTAGAGGTGAGCAGTACTTC.

The rearrangement uses TRBV4-3 and TRBJ2-3, with TRBD1 identical over 9 bases. Per the germline V gene, CDR1 is LGHNA and CDR2 is YSLEER. The trim removed 7 bases at V and 2 bases at J, leaving 10 bases unmatched. The CDR3 extends over 16 amino acids. CDR3 nucleotides: TGCGCCAGCAAAAGCCGATGGACAGGGGTCACAGATACGCAGTATTTT. Translation gives CASKSRWTGVTDTQYF.

This clone was counted between two and nine times. The same CDR3 can be traced to other DNA sequences in this sample. The chain employs TRBV4-2 and TRBJ1-5, with D unresolved. Germline V gene lookup returns CDR1 LGHNA and CDR2 YNFKEQ. This CDR3 region has 14 residues. The V and J ends lost 4 bases and 0 bases respectively, with 7 bases between them. The chain's CDR3 is CASSPRDSNQPQHF. The CDR3, as DNA: TGTGCCAGCAGCCCCCGGGATAGCAATCAGCCCCAGCATTTT.

The chain is built from TRBV28 and TRBJ2-7; 10 positions agree with TRBD1. The CDR3 is made up of 17 amino acids. Trimming took 3 bases from V and 3 from J; bases not matched to a gene: 11. Germline-derived CDR1 and CDR2 are MDHEN and SYDVKM. The CDR3 DNA reads as TGTGCCAGCAGTTTTCCCACGGGGACAGGGGCACACTACGAGCAGTACTTC. Translated, it gives CASSFPTGTGAHYEQYF. The full variable domain, rest sourced from reference TRBV28 and TRBJ2-7, is DVKVTQSSRYLVKRTGEKVFLECVQDMDHENMFWYRQDPGLGLRLIYFSYDVKMKEKGDIPEGYSVSREKKERFSLILESASTNQTSMYLCASSFPTGTGAHYEQYFGPGTRLTVT.

This clone came up a few times. CDR3 bases: TGCGCCAGCAGCTTGACAGGATTGGATGAGCAGTACTTC. This translates into CASSLTGLDEQYF. The chain employs TRBV5-1 and TRBJ2-7; weak D call: TRBD1 (5 bases). Trimming cost V 1 base and J 7 bases, with 12 bases left between them. Per the germline V gene, CDR1 is SGHRS and CDR2 is YFSETQ. This CDR3 is 13 amino acids long.

The gene calls are TRBV18 and TRBJ2-5, with 8 bases lining up with TRBD1. V lost 4 bases to trimming and J lost 4 bases; unmatched junction nucleotides: 5. Germline CDR1 is KGHSH and CDR2 is LQKENI. The CDR3 runs 14 residues. The CDR3 bases are TGTGCCAGCTCACAAAGGACAGGGACAGAGACCCAGTACTTC. It codes for CASSQRTGTETQYF.

The genes are TRBV18 and TRBJ2-7; 8 positions match TRBD1. Unmatched junction bases numbered 8, after V lost 5 bases and J lost 2 bases. Germline CDR1 is KGHSH and CDR2 is LQKENI. The CDR3 is made up of 15 amino acids. The CDR3 DNA reads as TGTGCCAGCTCAGCTACCGGGACAGGACCCTACGAGCAGTACTTC. This sequence encodes CASSATGTGPYEQYF. The variable domain in full, with the rest retrieved from reference TRBV18 and TRBJ2-7, is NAGVMQNPRHLVRRRGQEARLRCSPMKGHSHVYWYRQLPEEGLKFMVYLQKENIIDESGMPKERFSAEFPKEGPSILRIQQVVRGDSAAYFCASSATGTGPYEQYFGPGTRLTVT.